The entry below gives a single T cell receptor beta chain sequence along with its context. Its cognate antigen has yet to be identified. The sample holds no much larger clone one base away, and base qualities are not on file. These data are taken from a study of graft-versus-host responses after intestinal transplantation (dated by TCRdb to 2020 to 2023). The study in broad terms: Multivisceral, liver-intestinal, or isolated intestinal transplants were received by the recipients. Rather than being sequenced by the commercial service, samples from a few later patients were sequenced in-house on an Illumina MiSeq and processed with MiXCR. The cohort enrolled around 23 intestinal transplant recipients including one retransplant, and a few patients lacking pretransplant specimens were excluded. Every recipient was given anti-thymocyte globulin induction, followed by roughly 3 years of maintenance tacrolimus and steroids. A peak of at least 4% donor T cells among recipient peripheral blood mononuclear cells was the definition used for donor T cell macrochimerism. Graft-versus-host and host-versus-graft alloreactive T cell clones were tracked in the graft, circulation and bone marrow after intestinal transplantation using bulk TCR-beta CDR3 sequencing. To identify alloreactive clones, pre-transplant mixed lymphocyte reaction products were sequenced and then compared with unstimulated pre-transplant donor and recipient T cells.

The library was built by means of the immunoSEQ multiplex PCR assay. Adaptive Biotechnologies carried out high-throughput TCR-beta CDR3 sequencing of genomic DNA for most patients. Per the original workflow: Adaptive's ImmunoSEQ software was the source of the TCR sequencing data for around 20 patients, while three other patients were processed with MiXCR and VDJtools. CDR3 nucleotide sequences shared between donor and recipient were removed because their origin could not be assigned. To count as alloreactive, a clone needed at least 2-fold expansion over unstimulated cells and a minimum CFSE-low frequency of 0.002% (template counts) or 0.001% (read counts). Mappable clones were those detected in sequenced pre-transplant spleen, lymph node, or MLR CFSE-low populations of the donor or recipient. Cumulative frequency of alloreactive clones was calculated as a percentage of all sequences weighted by copy number. Held by TCRdb, this immuneACCESS table contains in-frame sequences only and omits some clones. Under half of the omission traces to an unresolved V gene where checked; the cause of the rest is unknown. That table is the source of V, J and clone size, and D and trimming were worked out from the DNA. This sample gives roughly 25,000 clones in total; over 85% of them show up just once. The top ten hold approximately 0.82% of the sample.

The junction shows trimming of 5 bases on V and 4 bases on J, and the gene matches do not reach 10 bases of it. The cysteine opens and the phenylalanine closes a CDR3 of 16 amino acids. The CDR3 DNA has 48 bases and is translated from base 1. Based on the germline V gene, the CDR1 and CDR2 sequences are SGHNT and YENEEA. Study-wide findings and limitations: GvH clones were found in recipient bone marrow, and some of the GvH clones appeared earlier in ileal mucosa or blood, which is consistent with an intestinal mucosal origin. The relatively low number and heterogeneity of intestinal transplant patients limited the conclusions. Peak levels of circulating GvH clones were associated with declines in HvG clones early after transplant. In the allografts of patients with donor T cell macrochimerism, GvH to HvG T cell clonal ratios were high.

Blood samples were collected up to 4 times in the first month after transplant and then at least monthly when available. Here the chain combines TRBV11-3 and TRBJ2-1; 8 bases in the junction line up with TRBD2. The clonotype comes from a human patient who received an intestinal transplant, so some T cells may come from the graft donor. The sample in question was PBMCs, obtained roughly 29 days after intestinal transplant. The nucleotide sequence is given as TGTGCCAGCAGCCCTGGGGGCGGCGGGGGGTACAATGAGCAGTTCTTC. It specifies CASSPGGGGGYNEQFF.